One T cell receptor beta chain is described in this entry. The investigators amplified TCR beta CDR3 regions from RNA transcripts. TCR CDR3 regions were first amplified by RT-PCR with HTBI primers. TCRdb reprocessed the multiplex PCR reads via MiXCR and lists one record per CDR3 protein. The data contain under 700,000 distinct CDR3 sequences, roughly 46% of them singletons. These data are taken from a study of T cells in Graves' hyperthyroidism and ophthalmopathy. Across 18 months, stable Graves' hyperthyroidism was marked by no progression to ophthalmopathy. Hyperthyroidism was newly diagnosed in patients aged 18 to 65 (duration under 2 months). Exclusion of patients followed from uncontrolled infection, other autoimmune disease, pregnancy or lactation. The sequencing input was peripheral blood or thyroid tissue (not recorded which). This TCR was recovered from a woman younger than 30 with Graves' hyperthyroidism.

The CDR3 region has the DNA TGTGCCAGCAGTCGAGGGGGCGGCGAGACCCAGTACTTC. Protein product: CASSRGGGETQYF. J is TRBJ2-5 and V is TRBV6-5, with 7 bases aligning to TRBD1. The CDR3 has 13 amino acids. Germline CDR1 MNHEY, CDR2 SVGAGI. V lost 5 bases to trimming and J lost 5 bases; unmatched junction nucleotides: 5.